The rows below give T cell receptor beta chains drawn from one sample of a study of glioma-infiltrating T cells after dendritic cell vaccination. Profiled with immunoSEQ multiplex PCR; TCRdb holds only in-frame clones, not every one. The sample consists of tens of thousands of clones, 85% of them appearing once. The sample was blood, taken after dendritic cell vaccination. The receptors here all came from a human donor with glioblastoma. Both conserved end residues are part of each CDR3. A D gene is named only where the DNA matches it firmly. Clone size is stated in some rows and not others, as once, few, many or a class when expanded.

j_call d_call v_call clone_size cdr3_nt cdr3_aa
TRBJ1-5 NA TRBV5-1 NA TGCGCCAGCAGCTTGGGGACAGAAAGCAATCAGCCCCAGCATTTT CASSLGTESNQPQHF
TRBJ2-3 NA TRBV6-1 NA TGTGCCAGCAGCCCGGACACAACTAGCACAGATACGCAGTATTTT CASSPDTTSTDTQYF
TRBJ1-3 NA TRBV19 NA TGTGCCAGTAGTTCCAGGGGAGCTGGAAACACCATATATTTT CASSSRGAGNTIYF
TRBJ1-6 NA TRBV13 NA TGTGCCAGCAGCACCAGGGGCGAAAATTCACCCCTCCACTTT CASSTRGENSPLHF
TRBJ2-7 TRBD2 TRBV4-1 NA TGCGCCAGCAGCCAAGATAGCCTAGCGGGGGACACTTGGGTTGGATACGAGCAGTACTTC CASSQDSLAGDTWVGYEQYF
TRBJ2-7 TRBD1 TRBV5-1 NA TGCGCCAGCAGCTTGAAGGCAGGGGGCAGGGAGCAGTACTTC CASSLKAGGREQYF
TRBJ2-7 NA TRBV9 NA TGTGCCAGCAGCTTCCGAGGGCCCGGGGACGAGCAGTACTTC CASSFRGPGDEQYF
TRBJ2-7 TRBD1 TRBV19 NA TGTGCCAGTAGGGACAGGGCTTCTTCCTACGAGCAGTACTTC CASRDRASSYEQYF
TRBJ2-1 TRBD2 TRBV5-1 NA TGCGCCAGCAGCCACACTAGCGGGGGGTTGTTGTTGGTCTCCTACAATGAGCAGTTCTTC CASSHTSGGLLLVSYNEQFF
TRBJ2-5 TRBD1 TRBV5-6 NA TGTGCCAGCAGCTTGAGGACAGGGGGCCTGGAGACCCAGTACTTC CASSLRTGGLETQYF
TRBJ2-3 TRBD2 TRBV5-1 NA TGCGCCAGCAGCTTGACTAGCGGGACTGGAGATACGCAGTATTTT CASSLTSGTGDTQYF
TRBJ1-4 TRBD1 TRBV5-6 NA TGTGCCAGCAGCTTAGGACAGGTTGGTGAAAAACTGTTTTTT CASSLGQVGEKLFF
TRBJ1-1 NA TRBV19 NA TGTGCCAGTAACAGGGATTGGGGCACTGAAGCTTTCTTT CASNRDWGTEAFF
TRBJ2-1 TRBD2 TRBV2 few TGTGCCAGCAGTTACTCTAGCGGGAGGACCTACAATGAGCAGTTCTTC CASSYSSGRTYNEQFF
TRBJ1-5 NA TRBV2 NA TGTGCCAGCAGTGAGCAGGGGACGGATAGCAATCAGCCCCAGCATTTT CASSEQGTDSNQPQHF
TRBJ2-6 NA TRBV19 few TGTGCCTCACGCAGGGGCTCTGGGGCCAACGTCCTGACTTTC CASRRGSGANVLTF
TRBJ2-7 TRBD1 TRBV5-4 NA TGTGCCAGCAGCCGGGACAGGAGCTCCTACGAGCAGTACTTC CASSRDRSSYEQYF
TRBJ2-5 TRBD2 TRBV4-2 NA TGTGCCAGCAGCCAAGACCCGGGGACTAGTCGGGAGACCCAGTACTTC CASSQDPGTSRETQYF
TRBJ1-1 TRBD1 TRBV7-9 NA TGTGCCAGCAGCTTAGGGACAGGGGGTTCCACTGAAGCTTTCTTT CASSLGTGGSTEAFF
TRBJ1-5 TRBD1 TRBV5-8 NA TGTGCCAGCAGCTTGGCCCCCGACAGGGGAGGCAATCAGCCCCAGCATTTT CASSLAPDRGGNQPQHF
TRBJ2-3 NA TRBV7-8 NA TGTGCCAGCAGCTGGGGCTACGGCACAGATACGCAGTATTTT CASSWGYGTDTQYF
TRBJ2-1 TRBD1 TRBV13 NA TGTGCCAGCAGCCCGTCGACAGGGTTCTCCTACAATGAGCAGTTCTTC CASSPSTGFSYNEQFF
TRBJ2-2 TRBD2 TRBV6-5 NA TGTGCCAGCAGTTACTCCCGGACTAGCAGCACCGGGGAGCTGTTTTTT CASSYSRTSSTGELFF
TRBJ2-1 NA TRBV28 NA TGTGCCAGCAGGCCTGCGGGACTCCTACATGAGCAGTTCTTC CASRPAGLLHEQFF
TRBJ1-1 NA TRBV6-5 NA TGTGCCAGCACGCGCGACGGGAGAGGGCCTGAAGCTTTCTTT CASTRDGRGPEAFF
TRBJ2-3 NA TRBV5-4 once TGTGCCAGCTCCCCCCCGCCGGGGGTCACAGATACGCAGTATTTT CASSPPPGVTDTQYF
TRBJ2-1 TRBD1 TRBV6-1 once TGTGCCAGCAGGGGGACAGGGGGGACCCACAATGAGCAGTTCTTC CASRGTGGTHNEQFF
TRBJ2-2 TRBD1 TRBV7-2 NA TGTGCCAGCAGCTCCCTGGGGACAGTCAACACCGGGGAGCTGTTTTTT CASSSLGTVNTGELFF
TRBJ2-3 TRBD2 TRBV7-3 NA TGTGCCAGCAGCTTATCGGGGGGGGGAACCACAGATACGCAGTATTTT CASSLSGGGTTDTQYF
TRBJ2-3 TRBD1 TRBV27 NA TGTGCCAGCAGTTATGGACAGGGACTTTGGGATACGCAGTATTTT CASSYGQGLWDTQYF
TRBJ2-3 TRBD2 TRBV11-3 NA TGTGCCAGCAGCGTAACTAGCGGCGGGGCAGATACGCAGTATTTT CASSVTSGGADTQYF
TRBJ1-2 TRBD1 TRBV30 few TGTGCCCGGAGCGATCCGGGACAGGGGAACTATGGCTACACCTTC CARSDPGQGNYGYTF
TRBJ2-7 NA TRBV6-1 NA TGTGCCAGCACTCTGGGCGGCGGACTGGGATACGAGCAGTACTTC CASTLGGGLGYEQYF
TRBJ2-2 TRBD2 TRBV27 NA TGTGCCAGCAGTGCGAGCGGGGGCTCTACCGGGGAGCTGTTTTTT CASSASGGSTGELFF
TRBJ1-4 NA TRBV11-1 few TGTGCCAGCAGCTTACCCGGGGGGGGGACGAATGAAAAACTGTTTTTT CASSLPGGGTNEKLFF